The 28 T cell receptor beta chains below all came from one sample that was sequenced in a study of blood T cell repertoires in COVID-19. Method: immunoSEQ multiplex PCR; TCRdb's copy keeps in-frame clones and lacks some. The repertoire holds roughly 240,000 clones, with more than 75% as singletons. What was sequenced was peripheral blood. All receptors derive from a woman aged 55-69 years who had recovered from COVID-19.

The V and J genes are TRBV7-2 and TRBJ2-3; 13 bases fit TRBD2. Germline CDR1 SGHTA, CDR2 FQGNSA. J lost 3 bases, V lost 2 bases, and 2 bases had no gene match. The CDR3 covers 16 residues. The CDR3 is CASSLMGLAGTDTQYF. CDR3 in DNA: TGTGCCAGCAGCTTAATGGGACTAGCGGGAACAGATACGCAGTATTTT.

The chain combines TRBV7-2 with TRBJ2-5; possibly TRBD1 for D (6 bases). The length of the CDR3 is 14 residues. The germline V gene encodes CDR1 SGHTA and CDR2 FQGNSA. V was pared by 1 base and J by 2 bases, with 8 bases between. The CDR3 reads CASSLGGGQETQYF. CDR3 nucleotide sequence: TGTGCCAGCAGCTTAGGAGGGGGACAAGAGACCCAGTACTTC.

This rearrangement joins TRBV2 to TRBJ2-1, with TRBD2 identical over 7 bases. CDR1 is SNHLY and CDR2 is FYNNEI in the germline V gene. CDR3 length: 15 residues. V lost 3 bases, J lost 5 bases, and 7 bases stayed unmatched. The chain's CDR3 is CASSDRGLPNNEQFF. CDR3 bases: TGTGCCAGCAGTGACCGGGGACTACCCAACAATGAGCAGTTCTTC.

The chain employs TRBV7-2 and TRBJ2-1, with TRBD2 matching over 9 bases. The CDR3 has 15 residues. From germline, CDR1 is SGHTA and CDR2 FQGNSA. With 8 bases clipped from V and 6 bases from J, the junction kept 11 bases outside the gene matches. This CDR3 is CASATRGGPPNEQFF. CDR3 sequence (DNA): TGTGCCAGCGCAACGCGGGGGGGGCCTCCCAATGAGCAGTTCTTC.

This chain links TRBV2 with TRBJ2-7, with a tentative D call TRBD1 (5 bases). The germline V gene encodes CDR1 SNHLY and CDR2 FYNNEI. V was clipped by 8 bases and J by 2 bases, with 13 bases between them. This CDR3 comprises 13 residues. The CDR3 region has the DNA TGTGCCAGCTGGTCACAGGCGACCTACGAGCAGTACTTC. It codes for CASWSQATYEQYF.

This clone was counted once. The genes are TRBV11-3 and TRBJ1-1; D is ambiguous. V lost 6 bases, J lost 1 base, and 18 bases lay in between. CDR1 and CDR2 from the germline V gene are SGHNT and YENEEA. The CDR3 loop spans 16 amino acids. The CDR3 spells CASSVNPIVTNTEAFF. CDR3 in DNA: TGTGCCAGCAGTGTGAACCCGATAGTTACGAACACTGAAGCTTTCTTT.

A few counts support this clone. The chain uses TRBV29-1 and TRBJ2-7; 8 positions agree with TRBD1. The V gene's germline CDR1 is SQVTM and CDR2 ANQGSEA. V trimming: 8 bases; J trimming: 0 bases; junction bases outside the gene matches: 9. The CDR3 is 14 residues long. The CDR3 region is CSTLQGDSSYEQYF. The DNA for the CDR3 is TGCAGCACTTTACAGGGGGATAGCTCCTACGAGCAGTACTTC.

The CDR3 DNA reads as TGTGCCAGTAGGACAGGAGGAGAGACGCAGTATTTT. It specifies CASRTGGETQYF. This chain joins TRBV19 and TRBJ2-3; a weak D match, TRBD1 (6 bases). The CDR3 length is 12 residues. V was cut by 6 bases and J by 9 bases, with 13 bases left in between. Germline loops: CDR1 LNHDA, CDR2 SQIVND (reference sequence).

This chain links TRBV6-4 with TRBJ2-3; 7 bases map to TRBD1. V was pared by 7 bases and J by 2 bases, with 6 bases of the junction left unmatched. This CDR3 has 14 residues. Germline V gene data show CDR1 as MRHNA and CDR2 as SNTAGT. The CDR3 here is CASKVDRATDTQYF. The CDR3 DNA sequence: TGTGCCAGCAAGGTAGACAGGGCCACAGATACGCAGTATTTT.

This clone was picked up a small number of times. The chain is built from TRBV3-1 (or the pseudogene TRBV3-2) and TRBJ2-2; D unclear. Trimming removed 4 bases at V and 6 bases at J, with 12 bases between. The CDR3 has 14 amino acids. Germline loops: CDR1 LGHDT, CDR2 YNNKEL (reference sequence). The CDR3 DNA sequence: TGTGCCAGCAGCCCGAGCCGTTATGCCGGGGAGCTGTTTTTT. Encoded protein: CASSPSRYAGELFF.

The chain combines TRBV19 with TRBJ2-2, with D possibly TRBD2 on 6 matching bases. Germline V gene sequence: CDR1 LNHDA, CDR2 SQIVND (reference sequence). CDR3 length: 15 amino acids. V was cut by 6 bases and J by 5 bases, with 16 bases left in between. This CDR3 is CASRGAGRNTGELFF. The CDR3, as DNA: TGTGCCAGTAGAGGGGCAGGGAGGAATACCGGGGAGCTGTTTTTT.

CDR3 sequence reads: CASSWEGLVGELFF. In DNA form, the CDR3 reads TGCGCCAGCAGCTGGGAAGGACTAGTCGGGGAGCTGTTTTTT. This chain uses TRBV5-1 with TRBJ2-2; 7 bases are a match to TRBD2. The CDR3 length is 14 residues. CDR1 is SGHRS and CDR2 is YFSETQ in the germline V gene. V shed 3 bases, J shed 7 bases, and the junction held 6 bases outside the gene matches.

The chain combines TRBV7-3 with TRBJ2-5; no clear D. V was trimmed by 6 bases and J by 1 base, leaving 9 bases between them. The CDR3 runs 13 residues. Germline CDR1 SGHTA, CDR2 FQGTGA. CDR3 sequence (DNA): TGTGCCAGCAGTCCCGGGTCCCAAGAGACCCAGTACTTC. This encodes CASSPGSQETQYF.

The chain combines TRBV5-1 with TRBJ2-2, with unresolved D. The germline gives CDR1 SGHRS, CDR2 YFSETQ. Trimming pared 1 base from V and 3 bases from J, leaving 7 bases between. The CDR3 sequence is 14 residues long. The CDR3 coding sequence is TGCGCCAGCAGCTTGTCGGTGTACACCGGGGAGCTGTTTTTT. This gives the protein CASSLSVYTGELFF.

There are a few counts of this clone. The chain recombines TRBV5-1 with TRBJ2-2; 11 bases are a match to TRBD2. V lost 0 bases and J lost 4; bases outside the gene matches: 5. Germline CDR1 reads SGHRS; CDR2 reads YFSETQ. This CDR3 is 17 amino acids long. The CDR3, as DNA: TGCGCCAGCAGCTTGGATCCTAGCGGGGGGAGCACCGGGGAGCTGTTTTTT. Protein sequence: CASSLDPSGGSTGELFF. Full variable domain (remainder filled in from reference TRBV5-1 and TRBJ2-2): KAGVTQTPRYLIKTRGQQVTLSCSPISGHRSVSWYQQTPGQGLQFLFEYFSETQRNKGNFPGRFSGRQFSNSRSEMNVSTLELGDSALYLCASSLDPSGGSTGELFFGEGSRLTVL.

This chain links TRBV27 with TRBJ2-3; TRBD2 matches 11 bases. Germline CDR1 and CDR2: MNHEY and SMNVEV (reference sequence). V lost 10 bases, J lost 3 bases, and 6 bases stayed unmatched. The CDR3 spans 14 residues. CDR3: CATLAGGRTDTQYF. As DNA, the CDR3 is TGTGCCACGCTAGCGGGGGGTAGGACAGATACGCAGTATTTT.

The rearrangement uses TRBV18 and TRBJ1-3; D uncertain. From germline, CDR1 is KGHSH and CDR2 LQKENI. Trimming shortened V by 2 bases and J by 6 bases, and 14 bases separated the two germline ends. The CDR3 is 15 residues long. Written as DNA, the CDR3 is TGTGCCAGCTCACCAGTCGGGGAATTGGAAAACACCATATATTTT. It is translated as CASSPVGELENTIYF.

V gene TRBV19 combines with J gene TRBJ2-1; D gene unclear. The CDR3 is 14 residues long. Germline V gives CDR1 LNHDA, CDR2 SQIVND (reference sequence). Trimming removed 5 bases from V and 5 bases from J, with 13 bases in between. CDR3 loop: CASSPPNTHNEQFF. The DNA of the CDR3 is TGTGCCAGTAGTCCCCCGAACACCCACAATGAGCAGTTCTTC.

J is TRBJ1-5 and V is TRBV4-1, with D possibly matching TRBD1 (6 bases). This CDR3 has 15 residues. CDR1 is MGHRA, CDR2 YSYEKL, per germline. V was trimmed by 0 bases and J by 5 bases, leaving 11 bases between them. CDR3 in DNA: TGCGCCAGCAGCCAAGAATGGGGGCGACATCAGCCCCAGCATTTT. Its translation is CASSQEWGRHQPQHF.

This clone was seen only a few times. The rearrangement uses TRBV25-1 and TRBJ1-6; D unclear. Per the germline V gene, CDR1 is MGHDK and CDR2 is SYGVNS. Trimming removed 6 bases at V and 6 bases at J, with 15 bases between. The CDR3 loop spans 15 amino acids. In nucleotides, the CDR3 is TGTGCCAGCAGACTTTGGGGAGACTCTAATTCACCCCTCCACTTT. Encoded protein: CASRLWGDSNSPLHF. The full variable domain, completed using reference TRBV25-1 and TRBJ1-6, is EADIYQTPRYLVIGTGKKITLECSQTMGHDKMYWYQQDPGMELHLIHYSYGVNSTEKGDLSSESTVSRIRTEHFPLTLESARPSHTSQYLCASRLWGDSNSPLHFGNGTRLTVT.

The chain links TRBV6-5 to TRBJ1-2, with 7 bases aligning to TRBD1. The CDR3 spans 15 residues. V gave up 5 bases and J gave up 3 bases; unmatched junction bases: 9. Looked up from germline, CDR1 is MNHEY and CDR2 is SVGAGI. The CDR3 nucleotides read TGTGCCAGCAGTCCAGTGACGACAGGGCACTATGGCTACACCTTC. This gives the protein CASSPVTTGHYGYTF.

With respect to this clone: A junction boundary mismatches the germline segment, possibly from a read error. The rearrangement uses TRBV19 and TRBJ1-2, with 8 positions matching TRBD1. Germline V gene data show CDR1 as LNHDA and CDR2 as SQIVND (reference sequence). The CDR3 runs to 14 residues. CDR3 DNA: TGTGCCAGTAGTTTAGAGGACAGGGCGTCTGGCTACACCTTC. Protein sequence: CASSLEDRASGYTF.

This clone was seen a single time. V is TRBV7-2 and J is TRBJ2-2, with 8 bases that match TRBD2. Looked up from germline, CDR1 is SGHTA and CDR2 is FQGNSA. Trimming cost V 4 bases and J 4 bases; bases outside gene matches: 5. The CDR3 consists of 15 residues. The CDR3 nucleotides are TGTGCCAGCAGCTCCGCGGGGGGTTCCACCGGGGAGCTGTTTTTT. It specifies CASSSAGGSTGELFF.

The chain couples TRBV5-4 to TRBJ2-1, with 7 nucleotides matching TRBD2. The trim removed 0 bases at V and 4 bases at J, leaving 4 bases unmatched. This CDR3 region has 15 residues. Germline CDR1 reads SGHNT; CDR2 reads YYREEE (reference sequence). The CDR3 here is CASSLAPAGYNEQFF. DNA of the CDR3: TGTGCCAGCAGCTTGGCCCCAGCGGGGTACAATGAGCAGTTCTTC.

The gene calls are TRBV5-6 and TRBJ2-5; 12 bases fit TRBD2. This CDR3 has 15 residues. The germline gives CDR1 SGHDT, CDR2 YYEEEE. V lost 3 bases and J lost 5; bases outside the gene matches: 5. The chain's CDR3 is CASSSTSGGRETQYF. CDR3 DNA sequence: TGTGCCAGCAGCTCGACTAGCGGGGGAAGGGAGACCCAGTACTTC. Full variable domain (outside the CDR3, taken from reference TRBV5-6 and TRBJ2-5): DAGVTQSPTHLIKTRGQQVTLRCSPKSGHDTVSWYQQALGQGPQFIFQYYEEEERQRGNFPDRFSGHQFPNYSSELNVNALLLGDSALYLCASSSTSGGRETQYFGPGTRLLVL.

The rearrangement joins TRBV9 to TRBJ2-3; possibly TRBD2 for D (6 bases). The CDR3 loop spans 17 amino acids. V dropped 0 bases and J dropped 2 bases, with 16 bases sitting between them. CDR1 SGDLS and CDR2 YYNGEE come from the germline V gene. CDR3 amino acids: CASSVDASGRYTDTQYF. As DNA, the CDR3 is TGTGCCAGCAGCGTAGATGCAAGCGGGCGGTACACAGATACGCAGTATTTT.

The chain employs TRBV27 and TRBJ2-2; 10 nucleotides agree with TRBD2. V dropped 4 bases and J dropped 5; count of bases not matched to a gene: 7. CDR1 is MNHEY, CDR2 SMNVEV, per germline (reference sequence). This CDR3 has 16 residues. The DNA for the CDR3 is TGTGCCAGCAGTTGGCTAGCGGGGGATCAAACCGGGGAGCTGTTTTTT. It is translated as CASSWLAGDQTGELFF.

The chain employs TRBV10-3 and TRBJ2-7; 7 positions agree with TRBD1. This CDR3 region has 13 residues. The V and J ends lost 2 bases and 3 bases, in that order; junction bases with no gene match: 1. CDR1 and CDR2 from the germline V gene are ENHRY and SYGVKD. CDR3 nucleotides: TGTGCCATCAGTGAGCGGGACAGCTACGAGCAGTACTTC. Residues: CAISERDSYEQYF.